This section outlines one T cell receptor beta chain sequence together with its context. TCRdb fed the 5' RACE reads into MiXCR, producing one record per CDR3 protein. The sample lists about 920,000 distinct CDR3 sequences, roughly 12% occurring once. In germline, CDR1 is SGHNT, CDR2 YENEEA. The CDR3 covers 17 residues. Deletions cut 0 bases from V and 0 bases from J, with 12 bases between. The data belong to a study of identical twins. The data were also submitted as part of a second study, on yellow fever vaccine responses in identical twins.

This sequence originates from a young woman in good health. The chain recombines TRBV11-3 with TRBJ2-1, with unresolved D. Sequencing was carried out using PBMCs. CDR3 bases: TGTGCCAGCAGCTTAGATCTACGCCAGAGCTCCTACAATGAGCAGTTCTTC. Protein product: CASSLDLRQSSYNEQFF.